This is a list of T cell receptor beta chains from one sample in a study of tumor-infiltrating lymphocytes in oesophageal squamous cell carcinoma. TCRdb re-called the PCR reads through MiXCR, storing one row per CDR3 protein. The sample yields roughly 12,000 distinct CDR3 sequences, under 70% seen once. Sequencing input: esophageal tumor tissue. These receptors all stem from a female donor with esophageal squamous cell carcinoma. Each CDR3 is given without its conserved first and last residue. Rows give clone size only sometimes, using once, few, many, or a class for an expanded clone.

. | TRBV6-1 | ASSFSRTANYGYT
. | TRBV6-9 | ASRDTGRDTQY
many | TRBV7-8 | ASSPTIGELF
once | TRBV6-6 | ASTRRGGTDTQY
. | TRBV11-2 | ASSLRSDSAGTEAF
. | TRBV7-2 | ASSPRGDPYEQY
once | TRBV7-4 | ASSFSRAGEETQY
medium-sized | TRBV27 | ASTRLAGGHGELF
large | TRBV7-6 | ASSLTPRLAGGLDTQY
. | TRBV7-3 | ASSPTGLAGDNEQF
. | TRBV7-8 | AAQEGAGANVLT
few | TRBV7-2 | ASSLGGTGGETQY
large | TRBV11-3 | ASSLGTMAYNEQF
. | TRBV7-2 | ASSFLAGSREQY
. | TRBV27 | ASSPGRMRSGTQY
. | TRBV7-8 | ASSSGGIREIYGYT
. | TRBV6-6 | ASSGHRKKICLWLHLR
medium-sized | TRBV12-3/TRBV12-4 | ASSLTVNTEAF
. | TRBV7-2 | ASSLGTSGSDEQF
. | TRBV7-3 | ASSVNSGANVLT
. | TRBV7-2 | ASSSTGTGPYEQY
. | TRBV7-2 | ASSLTSGLSYNEQF